The text below deals with one TCR beta chain. Documented treatment: roughly 19 received Ad26.COV2.S at low or high dose, single or two shots; 5 received placebo; per-sample allocation not given. Day 63 following the first vaccine or placebo injection was when the samples were taken. The assay was immunoSEQ multiplex PCR, and TCRdb's table has in-frame clones only and misses some. The sample records 350,000 to 400,000 clones, 75% to 90% being singletons. The data are from a study of Ad26.COV2.S vaccination and SARS-CoV-2 variants. This TCR came from a person aged 18-65 years who received the Ad26.COV2.S COVID-19 vaccine or a placebo. The sequencing here drew on peripheral blood, taken in a trial of Ad26.COV2.S vaccine versus placebo.

The CDR3 region has the DNA TGTGCCAGCAGCCAAGATAGCGGGAGGGAGTACAATGAGCAGTTCTTC. Protein: CASSQDSGREYNEQFF. This rearrangement joins TRBV5-4 to TRBJ2-1; 11 nucleotides agree with TRBD2. Trimming at V came to 4 bases and at J to 4 bases, leaving 7 bases not matched to a gene. In germline, CDR1 is SGHNT, CDR2 YYREEE (reference sequence). There are 16 residues in the CDR3.